The rows below give T cell receptor beta chains drawn from one sample of a study of blood T cell repertoires in COVID-19. Data came from immunoSEQ multiplex PCR; TCRdb stores just in-frame clones and leaves some out. Among 45,000 to 65,000 clones listed, approximately 86% were seen once. The sequencing sample was made of peripheral blood. These receptor sequences come from an elderly man with active COVID-19. Both conserved end residues are part of each CDR3. The D gene is left open where the match is weak. Clone size is not always given. Where it is, it says once, few, many or a class for expanded clones.

clone_size	d_call	j_call	v_call	cdr3_aa	cdr3_nt
.	.	TRBJ2-1	TRBV7-8	CASSEFWGRSYNEQFF	TGTGCCAGCAGCGAATTTTGGGGGCGATCCTACAATGAGCAGTTCTTC
.	.	TRBJ1-5	TRBV28	CASSSSGGSGQPQHF	TGTGCCAGCAGTTCCTCCGGGGGATCGGGTCAGCCCCAGCATTTT
.	TRBD2	TRBJ2-1	TRBV28	CASSPSSGLGTSLDEQFF	TGTGCCAGCAGCCCCTCCTCAGGTCTTGGGACTAGCTTAGATGAGCAGTTCTTC
.	.	TRBJ2-4	TRBV4-3	CASSQDPTGNQNIQYF	TGCGCCAGCAGCCAAGACCCCACAGGGAACCAAAACATTCAGTACTTC
.	.	TRBJ1-1	TRBV27	CASSAALMNTEAFF	TGTGCCAGCAGCGCGGCCCTGATGAACACTGAAGCTTTCTTT
.	.	TRBJ2-1	TRBV20-1	CSAIPGAEQFF	TGCAGTGCTATACCGGGAGCTGAGCAGTTCTTC
.	.	TRBJ1-6	TRBV11-1	CASSSIRESPLHF	TGTGCCAGCAGCTCGATACGGGAATCACCCCTCCACTTT
medium-sized	.	TRBJ2-7	TRBV10-3	CAISGRQEVGYEQYF	TGTGCCATCAGTGGGAGACAGGAGGTGGGCTACGAGCAGTACTTC
.	TRBD2	TRBJ2-7	TRBV11-1	CASRSSGSYEQYF	TGTGCCAGCAGGTCTAGCGGGAGCTACGAGCAGTACTTC
.	TRBD2	TRBJ2-1	TRBV11-3	CASSIRTSGGLGEQFF	TGTGCCAGCAGCATCCGGACTAGCGGGGGGCTGGGTGAGCAGTTCTTC
.	TRBD1	TRBJ2-3	TRBV7-3	CASSSTGGEDTQYF	TGTGCCAGCAGCTCTACAGGGGGCGAGGATACGCAGTATTTT
.	TRBD2	TRBJ2-2	TRBV18	CASSPQRGANTGELFF	TGTGCCAGCTCACCACAGCGGGGGGCGAACACCGGGGAGCTGTTTTTT
.	TRBD2	TRBJ2-3	TRBV4-3	CASSQEASGTGTQYF	TGCGCCAGCAGCCAAGAAGCTAGCGGCACAGGCACGCAGTATTTT
.	.	TRBJ2-4	TRBV15	CATSKETGQSVLAKNIQYF	TGTGCCACCAGCAAGGAAACTGGACAGTCGGTTCTAGCCAAAAACATTCAGTACTTC
.	.	TRBJ2-5	TRBV7-2	CASSYPSAQETQYF	TGTGCCAGCAGCTACCCTAGCGCTCAAGAGACCCAGTACTTC
.	TRBD2	TRBJ2-2	TRBV5-1	CASSLVGTSGSHPTGELFF	TGCGCCAGCAGCTTGGTTGGGACTAGCGGGAGTCATCCCACCGGGGAGCTGTTTTTT
few	.	TRBJ2-3	TRBV6-2/TRBV6-3	CASSQTGPDTQYF	TGTGCCAGCAGCCAGACTGGCCCAGATACGCAGTATTTT
.	.	TRBJ1-1	TRBV3-1/TRBV3-2	CASSQAGGAVNTEAFF	TGTGCCAGCAGCCAAGCGGGAGGGGCCGTGAACACTGAAGCTTTCTTT
.	.	TRBJ2-1	TRBV20-1	CSASLWQGPYNEQFF	TGCAGTGCTAGTCTCTGGCAGGGGCCGTACAATGAGCAGTTCTTC
.	.	TRBJ1-2	TRBV30	CAWSTSPTANYGYTF	TGTGCCTGGAGTACCTCCCCGACAGCTAACTATGGCTACACCTTC
once	.	TRBJ2-2	TRBV11-2	CASSLSGLDTGELFF	TGTGCCAGCAGCTTATCGGGACTGGACACCGGGGAGCTGTTTTTT
.	.	TRBJ1-2	TRBV5-4	CASSLRVTQLLYGYTF	TGTGCCAGCAGCTTGCGAGTAACACAGCTTCTCTATGGCTACACCTTC
.	.	TRBJ1-2	TRBV20-1	CSASDSMLNYGYTF	TGCAGTGCTAGTGACAGTATGCTTAACTATGGCTACACCTTC
.	TRBD2	TRBJ2-3	TRBV6-2/TRBV6-3	CASSSLAGITDTQYF	TGTGCCAGCAGCTCACTAGCGGGCATCACAGATACGCAGTATTTT
once	TRBD1	TRBJ2-7	TRBV2	CASSAGDRGPPEQYF	TGTGCCAGCAGTGCGGGGGACAGGGGGCCCCCCGAGCAGTACTTC